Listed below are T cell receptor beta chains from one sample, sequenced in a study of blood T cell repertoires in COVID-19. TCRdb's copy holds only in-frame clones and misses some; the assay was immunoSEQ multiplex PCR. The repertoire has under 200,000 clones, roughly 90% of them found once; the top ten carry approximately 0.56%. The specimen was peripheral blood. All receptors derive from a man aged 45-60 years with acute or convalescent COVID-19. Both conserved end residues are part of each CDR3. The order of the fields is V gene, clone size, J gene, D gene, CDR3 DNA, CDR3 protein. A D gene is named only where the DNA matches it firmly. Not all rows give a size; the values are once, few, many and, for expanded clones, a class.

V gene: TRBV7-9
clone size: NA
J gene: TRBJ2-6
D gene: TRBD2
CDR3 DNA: TGTGCCAGCAGCCGCTCCGTTGCGGGAGCGCAGTCTGGGGCCAACGTCCTGACTTTC
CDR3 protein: CASSRSVAGAQSGANVLTF

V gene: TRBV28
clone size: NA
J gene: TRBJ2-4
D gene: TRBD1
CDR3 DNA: TGTGCCAGCAGCACCCAGGGGGTAGCCAAAAACATTCAGTACTTC
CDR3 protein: CASSTQGVAKNIQYF

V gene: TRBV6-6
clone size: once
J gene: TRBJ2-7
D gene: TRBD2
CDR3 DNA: TGTGCCAGCAGCCCTTATATGGGAGGGTACGAGCAGTACTTC
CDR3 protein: CASSPYMGGYEQYF

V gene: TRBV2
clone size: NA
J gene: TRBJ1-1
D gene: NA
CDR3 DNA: TGTGCCAGCAGTGCACGAGGAATCACTGAAGCTTTCTTT
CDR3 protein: CASSARGITEAFF

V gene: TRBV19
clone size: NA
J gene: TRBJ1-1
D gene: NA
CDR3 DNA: TGTGCCAGCCCGAGTGGGAGGGGGACTGAAGCTTTCTTT
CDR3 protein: CASPSGRGTEAFF

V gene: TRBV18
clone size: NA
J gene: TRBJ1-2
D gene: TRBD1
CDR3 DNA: TGTGCCAGCGGACAGGGTTACTATGGCTACACCTTC
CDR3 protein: CASGQGYYGYTF

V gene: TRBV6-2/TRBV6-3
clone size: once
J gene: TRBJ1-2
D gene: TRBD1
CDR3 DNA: TGTGCCAGCAGTTCGATCGGACAGGCGCCCTATGGCTACACCTTC
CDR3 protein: CASSSIGQAPYGYTF

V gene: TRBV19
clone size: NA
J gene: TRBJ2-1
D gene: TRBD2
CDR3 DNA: TGTGCCAGTAGTATAGATCCATCCGGGACTAGCGGATACAATGAGCAGTTCTTC
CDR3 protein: CASSIDPSGTSGYNEQFF

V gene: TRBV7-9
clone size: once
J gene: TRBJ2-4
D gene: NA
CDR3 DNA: TGTGCCAGCAGCTTAGACCAGGAAAACATTCAGTACTTC
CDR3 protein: CASSLDQENIQYF

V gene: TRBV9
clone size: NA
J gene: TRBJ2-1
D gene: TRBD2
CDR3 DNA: TGTGCCAGCAGCCAAGGAGTAGCGGGCTACAATGAGCAGTTCTTC
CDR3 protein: CASSQGVAGYNEQFF

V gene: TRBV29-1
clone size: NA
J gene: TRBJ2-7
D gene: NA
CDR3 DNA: TGCAGCGTTGCGGCGAGGGCCGGCACCGTTCGGGAGCAGTACTTC
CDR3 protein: CSVAARAGTVREQYF

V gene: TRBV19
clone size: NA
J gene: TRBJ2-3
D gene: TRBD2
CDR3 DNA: TGTGCCAGTAGTATGATGGCGGGAGAAGATACGCAGTATTTT
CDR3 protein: CASSMMAGEDTQYF

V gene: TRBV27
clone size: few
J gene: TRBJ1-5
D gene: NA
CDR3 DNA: TGTGCCAGCAGTTTATCTTGGCAGGATGGCAATCAGCCCCAGCATTTT
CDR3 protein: CASSLSWQDGNQPQHF

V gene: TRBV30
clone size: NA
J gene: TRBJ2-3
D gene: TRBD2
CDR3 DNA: TGTGCCTGGAGTGTAGGGGGACTAGCGGGCTCAGATACGCAGTATTTT
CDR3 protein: CAWSVGGLAGSDTQYF

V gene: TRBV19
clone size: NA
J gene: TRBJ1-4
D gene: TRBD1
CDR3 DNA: TGTGCCAGTAGTTTGGGGACAGCAACTAATGAAAAACTGTTTTTT
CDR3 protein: CASSLGTATNEKLFF

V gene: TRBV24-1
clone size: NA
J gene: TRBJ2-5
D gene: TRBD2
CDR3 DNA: TGTGCCACCGGACTAGCGGGCTTGGAGACCCAGTACTTC
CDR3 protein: CATGLAGLETQYF

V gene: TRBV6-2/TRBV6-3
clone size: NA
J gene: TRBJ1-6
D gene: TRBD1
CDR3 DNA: TGTGCCAGCAGTACAGGGGGCGATGGGTCACCCCTCCACTTT
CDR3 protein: CASSTGGDGSPLHF

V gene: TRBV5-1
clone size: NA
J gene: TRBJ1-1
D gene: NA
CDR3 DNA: TGCGCCAGCAGCTTGTACCCAGGGTCGGGCACTGAAGCTTTCTTT
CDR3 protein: CASSLYPGSGTEAFF

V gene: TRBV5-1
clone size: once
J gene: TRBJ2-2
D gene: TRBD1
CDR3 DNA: TGCGCCAGCAGCTTGGGGTTCCGGGACAGGGTGAACACCGGGGAGCTGTTTTTT
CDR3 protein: CASSLGFRDRVNTGELFF

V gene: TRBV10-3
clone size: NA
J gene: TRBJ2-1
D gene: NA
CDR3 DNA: TGTGCCACCACCCGGGACTCACTAAACAATGAGCAGTTCTTC
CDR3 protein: CATTRDSLNNEQFF

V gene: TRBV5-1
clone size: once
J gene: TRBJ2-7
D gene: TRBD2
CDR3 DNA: TGCGCCAGCAACCTAGCGGGAGCTTTGTCCGAGCAGTACTTC
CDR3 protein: CASNLAGALSEQYF

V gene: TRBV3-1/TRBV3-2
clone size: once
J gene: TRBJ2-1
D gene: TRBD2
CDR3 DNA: TGTGCCAGCAGCCAAGCTCATATCGGGACTAGCGGGACTAGTGAGCAGTTCTTC
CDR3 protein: CASSQAHIGTSGTSEQFF

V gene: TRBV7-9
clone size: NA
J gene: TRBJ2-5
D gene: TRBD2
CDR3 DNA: TGTGCCAGCAGGTCACCGGGACTAGAAGAAGAGACCCAGTACTTC
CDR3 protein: CASRSPGLEEETQYF

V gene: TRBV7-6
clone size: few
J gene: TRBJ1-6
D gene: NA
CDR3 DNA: TGTGCCAGCAGGGGGGCGGATTCCTATAATTCACCCCTCCACTTT
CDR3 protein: CASRGADSYNSPLHF

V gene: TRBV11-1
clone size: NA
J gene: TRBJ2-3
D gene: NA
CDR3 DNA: TGTGCCAGCAGTTTTCGAGGAGATACGCAGTATTTT
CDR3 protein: CASSFRGDTQYF

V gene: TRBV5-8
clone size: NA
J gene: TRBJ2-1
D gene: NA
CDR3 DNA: TGTGCCAGCAGCTTCAGGGGACAACCCTACAATGAGCAGTTCTTC
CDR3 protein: CASSFRGQPYNEQFF

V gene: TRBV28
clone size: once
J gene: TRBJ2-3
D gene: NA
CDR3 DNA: TGTGCCAGCAGTCACTCCGGGACAAAACGCACAGATACGCAGTATTTT
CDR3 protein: CASSHSGTKRTDTQYF

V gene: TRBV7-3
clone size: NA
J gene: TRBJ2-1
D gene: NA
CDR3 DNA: TGTGCCAGCAGCCCCGGCGTCGGAGACCTCTACAATGAGCAGTTCTTC
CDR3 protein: CASSPGVGDLYNEQFF

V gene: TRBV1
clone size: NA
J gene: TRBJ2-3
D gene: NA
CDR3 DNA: TGCACCAGCAGCCACCACAGGGGCAGCACAGATACGCAGTATTTT
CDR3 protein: CTSSHHRGSTDTQYF

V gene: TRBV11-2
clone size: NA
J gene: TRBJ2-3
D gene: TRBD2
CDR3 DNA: TGTGCCAGCAGAACTAGCGGGGGTGATACGCAGTATTTT
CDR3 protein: CASRTSGGDTQYF

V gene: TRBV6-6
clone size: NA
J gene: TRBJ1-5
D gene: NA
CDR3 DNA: TGTGCCAGCAGAAAAACTGACGGGGACAATCAGCCCCAGCATTTT
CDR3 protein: CASRKTDGDNQPQHF

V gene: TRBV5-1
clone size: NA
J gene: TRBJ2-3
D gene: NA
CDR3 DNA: TGCGCCAGCAGCTTGGAAGGGAGAGGTGATACGCAGTATTTT
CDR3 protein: CASSLEGRGDTQYF

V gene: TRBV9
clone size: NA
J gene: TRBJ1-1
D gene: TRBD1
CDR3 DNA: TGTGCCAGCAGCGGGACAGGGTTGCAGACTGAAGCTTTCTTT
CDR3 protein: CASSGTGLQTEAFF

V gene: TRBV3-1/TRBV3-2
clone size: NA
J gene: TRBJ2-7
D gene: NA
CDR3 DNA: TGTGCCAGCAGCCAAATGAAAGAGGCCTACGAGCAGTACTTC
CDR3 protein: CASSQMKEAYEQYF

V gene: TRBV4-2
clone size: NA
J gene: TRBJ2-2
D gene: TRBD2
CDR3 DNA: TGTGCCAGCAGCCAAGAGGGGGGGGGCACCGGGGAGCTGTTTTTT
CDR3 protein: CASSQEGGGTGELFF

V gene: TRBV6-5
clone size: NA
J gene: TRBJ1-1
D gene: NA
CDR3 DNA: TGTGCCAGCAGTTCGTGGGAGGGCGAATTCACTGAAGCTTTCTTT
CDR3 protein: CASSSWEGEFTEAFF

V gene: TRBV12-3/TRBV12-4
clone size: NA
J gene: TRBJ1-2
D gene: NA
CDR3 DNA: TGTGCCAGCAGTTTTCGGTCGAACTATGGCTACACCTTC
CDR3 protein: CASSFRSNYGYTF

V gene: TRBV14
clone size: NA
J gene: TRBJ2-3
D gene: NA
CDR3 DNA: TGTGCCAGCAGCCCAGGTAATTGGGCAGATACGCAGTATTTT
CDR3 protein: CASSPGNWADTQYF

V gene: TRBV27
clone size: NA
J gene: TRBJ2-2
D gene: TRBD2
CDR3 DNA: TGTGCCAGCAGTTTAGGGACTAGGAACACCGGGGAGCTGTTTTTT
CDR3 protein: CASSLGTRNTGELFF

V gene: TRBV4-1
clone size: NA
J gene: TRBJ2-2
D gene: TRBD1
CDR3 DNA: TGCGCCAGCAGCCAAGGGGGCAGCCAGGGGGTGCACACCGGGGAGCTGTTTTTT
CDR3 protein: CASSQGGSQGVHTGELFF

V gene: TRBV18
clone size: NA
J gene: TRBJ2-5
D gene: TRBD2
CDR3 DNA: TGTGCCAGCTCACCGGTCGAGCGGGGGGGCCAGGAGACCCAGTACTTC
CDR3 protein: CASSPVERGGQETQYF

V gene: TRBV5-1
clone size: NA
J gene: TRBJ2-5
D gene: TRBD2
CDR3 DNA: TGCGCCAGCAGCTTGTCTAGCGGGATTAAGACCCAGTACTTC
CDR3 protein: CASSLSSGIKTQYF

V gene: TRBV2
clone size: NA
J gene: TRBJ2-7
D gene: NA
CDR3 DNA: TGTGCCAGCAGTGGCACTCTCGGGACCTACGAGCAGTACTTC
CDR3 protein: CASSGTLGTYEQYF

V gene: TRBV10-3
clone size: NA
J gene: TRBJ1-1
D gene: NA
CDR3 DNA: TGTGCCATCAGTGGAGGGCTGAACACTGAAGCTTTCTTT
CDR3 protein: CAISGGLNTEAFF

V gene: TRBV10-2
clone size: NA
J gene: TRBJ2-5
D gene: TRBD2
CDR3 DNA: TGCGCCAGCAGGGGACTAGCGGGAGGCGCAGAGACCCAGTACTTC
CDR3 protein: CASRGLAGGAETQYF

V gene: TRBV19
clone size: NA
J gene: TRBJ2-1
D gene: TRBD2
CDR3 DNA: TGTGCCAGTACCCAAAGCCTAGCGGGGGGCGGTGAGCAGTTCTTC
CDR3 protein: CASTQSLAGGGEQFF